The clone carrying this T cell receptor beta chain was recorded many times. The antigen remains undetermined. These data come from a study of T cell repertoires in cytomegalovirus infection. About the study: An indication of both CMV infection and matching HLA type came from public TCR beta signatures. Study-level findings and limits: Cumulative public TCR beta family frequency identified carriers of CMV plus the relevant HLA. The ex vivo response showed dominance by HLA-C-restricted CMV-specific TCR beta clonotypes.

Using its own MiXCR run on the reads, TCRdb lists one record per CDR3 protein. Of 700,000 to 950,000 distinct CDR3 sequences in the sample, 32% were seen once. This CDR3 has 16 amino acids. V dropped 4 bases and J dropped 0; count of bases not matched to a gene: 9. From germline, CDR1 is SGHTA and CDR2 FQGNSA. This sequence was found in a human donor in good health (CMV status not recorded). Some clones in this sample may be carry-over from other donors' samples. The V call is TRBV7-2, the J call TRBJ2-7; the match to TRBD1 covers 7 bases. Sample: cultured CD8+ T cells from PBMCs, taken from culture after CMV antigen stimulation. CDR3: CASSSHRDRSSYEQYF. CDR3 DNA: TGTGCCAGCAGCTCCCACCGGGACAGAAGCTCCTACGAGCAGTACTTC.